The 3 T cell receptor beta chains below come from one sample, sequenced in a study of T cell responses to AZD1222 COVID-19 vaccine. The protocol was immunoSEQ multiplex PCR, while the TCRdb copy is restricted to in-frame clones and leaves out a portion. The sample has tens of thousands of clones, approximately 87% seen once. The sequenced sample was peripheral blood, obtained 28 days after the second AZD1222 dose. The receptors here all came from an adult who received the AZD1222 COVID-19 vaccine.

The chain uses TRBV18 and TRBJ2-2; 8 bases are a match to TRBD1. This CDR3 region has 15 residues. V was clipped by 6 bases and J by 3 bases; unmatched bases: 6. CDR1 KGHSH and CDR2 LQKENI come from the germline V gene. The chain's CDR3 is CASSRDRSHTGELFF. The CDR3, as DNA: TGTGCCAGCTCCCGGGACAGGTCCCACACCGGGGAGCTGTTTTTT.

The chain carries TRBV25-1 and TRBJ1-4; D possibly corresponds to TRBD1 (6 bases). The CDR3 runs 15 residues. CDR1 MGHDK and CDR2 SYGVNS come from the germline V gene. Trimming removed 1 base from V and 8 bases from J, with 14 bases in between. The CDR3: CASSELGAGEEKLFF. CDR3 DNA sequence: TGTGCCAGCAGTGAATTGGGGGCGGGGGAAGAAAAACTGTTTTTT.

The CDR3 DNA is TGCGCCAGCAGCCCACAGGGGACACAAGAGACCCAGTACTTC. Translating gives CASSPQGTQETQYF. The rearrangement uses TRBV5-1 and TRBJ2-5; TRBD1 agrees at 7 bases. Germline CDR1 is SGHRS and CDR2 is YFSETQ. The CDR3 is 14 residues long. The ends lost 4 bases at V and 2 bases at J; junction bases unmatched: 5.